This TCR beta chain was documented in a study of cytomegalovirus exposure and HLA in healthy donors. Study-level background: From 150 million to 200 million T cells, an earlier analysis saw approximately 110 million unique TCR beta sequences. Study-wide findings and caveats: CMV antigen specificity was confirmed in vitro for a few CMV-associated chains.

Looked up from germline, CDR1 is SGHAT and CDR2 is FQNNGV. Trimming stripped 2 bases from V and 5 bases from J, with 12 bases between. The CDR3 extends over 14 amino acids. About this clone: The antigen is undetermined.

The PCR ran on 60 Vbeta and 13 Jbeta primers. Libraries were prepared by immunoSEQ multiplex PCR; TCRdb keeps only in-frame clonotypes and omits some of them. The sample includes about 130,000 clones, about three quarters of them seen just once. Specimen: PBMCs. V usage is TRBV11-2 and J usage is TRBJ1-1; D is ambiguous. The origin of this receptor is a woman aged 55-69 years in good health and CMV-seropositive. CDR3 sequence (DNA): TGTGCCAGCAGCTTACAGGTGGGCCGGACTGAAGCTTTCTTT. Translation gives CASSLQVGRTEAFF. Combining the CDR3 with reference TRBV11-2 and TRBJ1-1 gives the whole variable domain EAGVAQSPRYKIIEKRQSVAFWCNPISGHATLYWYQQILGQGPKLLIQFQNNGVVDDSQLPKDRFSAERLKGVDSTLKIQPAKLEDSAVYLCASSLQVGRTEAFFGQGTRLTVV.